These 9 T cell receptor beta chains were sequenced from one sample in a study of regulatory T cells in long-lasting Graves disease. To make TCR beta libraries, researchers used iRepertoire HTBI primers and Arm-PCR of CDR3 regions. A single record per CDR3 protein comes from TCRdb applying MiXCR to the multiplex PCR reads. This table holds hundreds of thousands of distinct CDR3 sequences, 16% found once. Described time point: newly diagnosed GD, antithyroid drugs for less than 3 months. From PBMCs, RNA was extracted and then used to make the TCR library. These same records also appear under a second study, on T cells in Graves' hyperthyroidism and ophthalmopathy.

The source was peripheral blood mononuclear cells (PBMCs), collected at new diagnosis, from a patient treated with antithyroid drugs. The origin of the receptors is a middle-aged woman with Graves disease.

A remark on this clonotype: An end of the junction does not agree with germline; a read error may underlie this. The genes are TRBV4-1 and TRBJ1-5, with a weak D call TRBD1 (5 bases). The CDR3 runs to 15 residues. The germline V gene has CDR1 MGHRA and CDR2 YSYEKL. This chain's CDR3 is CASSLGTLSDQPQHF. CDR3 DNA sequence: TGCGCCAGCAGCCTCGGGACCCTTAGCGATCAGCCCCAGCATTTT.

This clonotype was observed at least ten times. V and J are TRBV5-1 and TRBJ1-5; 8 positions match TRBD1. The CDR3 totals 16 residues. From germline, CDR1 is SGHRS and CDR2 YFSETQ. Trimming cost V 0 bases and J 2 bases; bases outside gene matches: 4. The CDR3 sequence is CASSLATGAGNQPQHF. The CDR3 nucleotides read TGCGCCAGCAGCTTGGCGACAGGGGCGGGCAATCAGCCCCAGCATTTT.

V usage is TRBV4-1 and J usage is TRBJ1-2; D is uncertain. Between the trimmed V and J ends, which lost 2 bases and 8 bases, there was a span of 9 bases. The CDR3 consists of 12 residues. CDR1 is MGHRA, CDR2 YSYEKL, per germline. CDR3 protein: CASSQRAAGYTF. In nucleotides, the CDR3 is TGCGCCAGCAGCCAACGGGCTGCGGGCTACACCTTC.

Concerning this clonotype itself: This clone may be a read error of a much larger clone one base away. The CDR3 bases are TGTGCCAGCAGCCATGGAGGGCCAGATACGCCGTATTTT. It is translated as CASSHGGPDTPYF. The chain couples TRBV3-1 to TRBJ2-3; possibly TRBD2 for D (6 bases). CDR3 length: 13 amino acids. The V gene's germline CDR1 is LGHDT and CDR2 YNNKEL (reference sequence).

There are many counts of this clonotype. The V call is TRBV30, the J call TRBJ2-5; D unclear. V was cut by 4 bases and J by 3 bases, with 9 bases left in between. The CDR3 is 12 amino acids. The germline gives CDR1 GTSNPN, CDR2 SVGIG (reference sequence). The CDR3 reads CAWTVSEETQYF. The CDR3 DNA follows: TGTGCCTGGACGGTGTCTGAAGAGACCCAGTACTTC.

Only a few counts were recorded for this clonotype. The chain is built from TRBV6-2 or TRBV6-3 and TRBJ2-1; D may correspond to TRBD1 or TRBD2 (5 bases each). The germline gives CDR1 MNHEY, CDR2 SVGEGT. Trimming shortened V by 7 bases and J by 0 bases, and 10 bases separated the two germline ends. The CDR3 is 14 residues long. This chain's CDR3 is CASTGRSSYNEQFF. In DNA, the CDR3 is TGTGCCAGCACGGGACGGTCCTCCTACAATGAGCAGTTCTTC.

J is TRBJ1-1 and V is TRBV20-1; D is unresolved. Trimming cost V 0 bases and J 6 bases, with 5 bases left between them. CDR1 and CDR2 from the germline V gene are DFQATT and SNEGSKA (reference sequence). There are 11 residues in the CDR3. CDR3 loop: CSARDFPEAFF. DNA for the CDR3: TGCAGTGCTAGAGACTTTCCTGAAGCTTTCTTT.

To note about this clonotype: A read error is possible here, since a much larger clone lies one base away. V usage is TRBV30 and J usage is TRBJ1-1; D unresolved. Per the germline V gene, CDR1 is GTSNPN and CDR2 is SVGIG (reference sequence). Between the trimmed V and J ends, which lost 5 bases and 1 base, there was a span of 11 bases. This CDR3 comprises 13 residues. Here the CDR3 reads CAWGAQENTEAFF. The DNA for the CDR3 is TGTGCCTGGGGTGCTCAGGAGAACACTGAAGCTTTCTTT.

This clonotype was recorded many times. The genes are TRBV6-1 and TRBJ1-1; 7 bases align to TRBD1. Per the germline V gene, CDR1 is MNHNS and CDR2 is SASEGT. Trimming removed 6 bases from V and 2 bases from J; junction bases left unmatched: 6. This CDR3 has 14 residues. The CDR3 sequence is CASSDRDENTEAFF. The CDR3 DNA reads as TGTGCCAGCAGCGACAGGGATGAAAACACTGAAGCTTTCTTT.